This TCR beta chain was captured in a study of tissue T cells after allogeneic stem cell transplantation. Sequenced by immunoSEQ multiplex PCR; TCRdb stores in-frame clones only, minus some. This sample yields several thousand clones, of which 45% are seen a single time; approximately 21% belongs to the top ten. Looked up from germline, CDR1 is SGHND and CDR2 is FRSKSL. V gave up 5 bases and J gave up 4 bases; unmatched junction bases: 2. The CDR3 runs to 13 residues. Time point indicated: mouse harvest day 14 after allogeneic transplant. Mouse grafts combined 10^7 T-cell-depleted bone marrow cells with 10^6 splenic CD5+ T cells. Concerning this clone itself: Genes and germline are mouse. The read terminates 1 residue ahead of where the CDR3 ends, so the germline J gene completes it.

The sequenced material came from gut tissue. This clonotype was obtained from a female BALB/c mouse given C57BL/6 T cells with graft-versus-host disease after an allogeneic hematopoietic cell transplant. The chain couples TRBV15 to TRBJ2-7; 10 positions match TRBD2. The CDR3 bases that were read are TGTGCCAGCAGTCGGGACTGGGGATATGAACAGTAC. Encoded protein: CASSRDWGYEQY. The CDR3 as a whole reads CASSRDWGYEQYF.